The T cell receptor beta chain described here comes from a study of blood T cell repertoires in COVID-19. This table comes from immunoSEQ multiplex PCR, and its TCRdb copy is limited to in-frame clones, with some not included. Among around 99,000 clones listed, 84% were seen once. The junction had 1 base not matched to a gene; V was cut back by 4 bases and J by 3 bases. Per germline, CDR1 MNHNY and CDR2 SVGAGI (reference sequence). This CDR3 spans 14 amino acids. The receptor was derived from a human donor in a cohort sampled during active COVID-19. The material sequenced was peripheral blood. The genes are TRBV6-6 and TRBJ1-2; 11 nucleotides match TRBD1. CDR3 sequence (DNA): TGTGCCAGCAGTTGGACAGGGGGCGACTATGGCTACACCTTC. Translating it yields CASSWTGGDYGYTF.